This T cell receptor (beta chain) was identified in a study of beta chain features in type 1 diabetes. As every portion of the isolated RNA was reverse transcribed, the sequencing read expressed TCRB transcripts. TCRdb keeps only in-frame clones here, not all; method: immunoSEQ multiplex PCR. The data show 900,000 or so clones, with roughly a sixth seen just once and around 0.02% held by the top ten. This clone was observed a few times. Germline V gene sequence: CDR1 LGHNA, CDR2 YSLEER. The CDR3 covers 15 residues. With 0 bases removed from V and 2 bases from J, the gap between germline ends came to 11 bases.

The sample consisted of naive CD4+ T cells from blood. The receptor was derived from a young woman in good health. The chain combines TRBV4-3 with TRBJ2-7; either TRBD1 or TRBD2 may supply D (5 bases each). The CDR3 nucleotides are TGCGCCAGCAGCCAAGAATGGGGGTATGCCTACGAGCAGTACTTC. It translates to CASSQEWGYAYEQYF.